This T cell receptor beta chain was identified during a study of breast tumors, draining lymph nodes, adjacent tissues. This clonotype was seen many times. TCRdb re-analysed the multiplex PCR reads in MiXCR, keeping a single row per CDR3 protein. The repertoire holds about 25,000 distinct CDR3 sequences, with under 30% as singletons. The receptor's source is a female donor with breast cancer. Some clones in this sample may be carry-over from other donors' samples. Source material: breast tumor tissue.

The chain's CDR3 is CASSFGAPADTQYF. CDR3 DNA sequence: TGTGCCAGCAGCTTTGGTGCACCCGCAGATACGCAGTATTTT. The chain joins TRBV5-6 to TRBJ2-3, with unresolved D. The CDR3 is 14 residues long. CDR1 and CDR2 from the germline V gene are SGHDT and YYEEEE. V dropped 2 bases and J dropped 4 bases, with 11 bases sitting between them.